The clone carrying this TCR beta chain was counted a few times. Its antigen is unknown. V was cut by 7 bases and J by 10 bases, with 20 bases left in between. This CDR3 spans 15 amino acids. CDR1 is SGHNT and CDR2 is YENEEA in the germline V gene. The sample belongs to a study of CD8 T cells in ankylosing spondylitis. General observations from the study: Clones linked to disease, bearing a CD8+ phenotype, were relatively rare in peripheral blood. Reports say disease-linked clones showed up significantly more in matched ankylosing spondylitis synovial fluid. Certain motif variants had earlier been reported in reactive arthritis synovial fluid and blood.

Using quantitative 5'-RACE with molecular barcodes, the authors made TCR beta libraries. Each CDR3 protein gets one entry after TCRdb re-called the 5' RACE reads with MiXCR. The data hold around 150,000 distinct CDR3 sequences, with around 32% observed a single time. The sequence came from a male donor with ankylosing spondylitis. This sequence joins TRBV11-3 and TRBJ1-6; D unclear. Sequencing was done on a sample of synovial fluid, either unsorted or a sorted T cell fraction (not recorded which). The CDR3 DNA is TGTGCCAGCATCCCAATACCCGCCTTGGGGTCACCCCTCCACTTT. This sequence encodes CASIPIPALGSPLHF.